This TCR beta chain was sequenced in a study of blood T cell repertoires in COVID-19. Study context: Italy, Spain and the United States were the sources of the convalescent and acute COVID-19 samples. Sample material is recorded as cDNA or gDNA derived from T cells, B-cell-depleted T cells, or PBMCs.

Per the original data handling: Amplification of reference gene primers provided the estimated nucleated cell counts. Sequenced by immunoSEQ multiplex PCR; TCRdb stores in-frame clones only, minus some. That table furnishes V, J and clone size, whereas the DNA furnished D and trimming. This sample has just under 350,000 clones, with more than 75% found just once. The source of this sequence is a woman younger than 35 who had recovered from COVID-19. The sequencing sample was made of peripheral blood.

CDR3 bases: TGCGCCAGCAGTTCCTCCCTGGATACGCAGTATTTT. Amino acids: CASSSSLDTQYF. V and J are TRBV5-1 and TRBJ2-3; D is undetermined. Trimming took off 5 bases at V and 6 bases at J, with 10 bases between the two ends. The V gene's germline CDR1 is SGHRS and CDR2 YFSETQ. CDR3 length: 12 amino acids.